This TCR beta chain is from a study of technical replicates of blood from a handful of donors. Germline values: CDR1 SGDLS, CDR2 YYNGEE. CDR3 length equals 13 residues. V gave up 1 base and J gave up 11 bases, with 15 bases separating them. Sequenced by immunoSEQ multiplex PCR; TCRdb stores in-frame clones only, minus some. Here the sample spans over 55,000 clones, approximately 86% being singletons. V is TRBV9 and J is TRBJ1-1; no reliable D call. The receptor's source is a human donor in good health. Some clones in this sample may be carry-over from other donors' samples. Sequenced sample: PBMCs. In nucleotides, the CDR3 is TGTGCCAGCAGCGTAACGGATGAGGTTGGTGCTTTCTTT. This gives the protein CASSVTDEVGAFF.